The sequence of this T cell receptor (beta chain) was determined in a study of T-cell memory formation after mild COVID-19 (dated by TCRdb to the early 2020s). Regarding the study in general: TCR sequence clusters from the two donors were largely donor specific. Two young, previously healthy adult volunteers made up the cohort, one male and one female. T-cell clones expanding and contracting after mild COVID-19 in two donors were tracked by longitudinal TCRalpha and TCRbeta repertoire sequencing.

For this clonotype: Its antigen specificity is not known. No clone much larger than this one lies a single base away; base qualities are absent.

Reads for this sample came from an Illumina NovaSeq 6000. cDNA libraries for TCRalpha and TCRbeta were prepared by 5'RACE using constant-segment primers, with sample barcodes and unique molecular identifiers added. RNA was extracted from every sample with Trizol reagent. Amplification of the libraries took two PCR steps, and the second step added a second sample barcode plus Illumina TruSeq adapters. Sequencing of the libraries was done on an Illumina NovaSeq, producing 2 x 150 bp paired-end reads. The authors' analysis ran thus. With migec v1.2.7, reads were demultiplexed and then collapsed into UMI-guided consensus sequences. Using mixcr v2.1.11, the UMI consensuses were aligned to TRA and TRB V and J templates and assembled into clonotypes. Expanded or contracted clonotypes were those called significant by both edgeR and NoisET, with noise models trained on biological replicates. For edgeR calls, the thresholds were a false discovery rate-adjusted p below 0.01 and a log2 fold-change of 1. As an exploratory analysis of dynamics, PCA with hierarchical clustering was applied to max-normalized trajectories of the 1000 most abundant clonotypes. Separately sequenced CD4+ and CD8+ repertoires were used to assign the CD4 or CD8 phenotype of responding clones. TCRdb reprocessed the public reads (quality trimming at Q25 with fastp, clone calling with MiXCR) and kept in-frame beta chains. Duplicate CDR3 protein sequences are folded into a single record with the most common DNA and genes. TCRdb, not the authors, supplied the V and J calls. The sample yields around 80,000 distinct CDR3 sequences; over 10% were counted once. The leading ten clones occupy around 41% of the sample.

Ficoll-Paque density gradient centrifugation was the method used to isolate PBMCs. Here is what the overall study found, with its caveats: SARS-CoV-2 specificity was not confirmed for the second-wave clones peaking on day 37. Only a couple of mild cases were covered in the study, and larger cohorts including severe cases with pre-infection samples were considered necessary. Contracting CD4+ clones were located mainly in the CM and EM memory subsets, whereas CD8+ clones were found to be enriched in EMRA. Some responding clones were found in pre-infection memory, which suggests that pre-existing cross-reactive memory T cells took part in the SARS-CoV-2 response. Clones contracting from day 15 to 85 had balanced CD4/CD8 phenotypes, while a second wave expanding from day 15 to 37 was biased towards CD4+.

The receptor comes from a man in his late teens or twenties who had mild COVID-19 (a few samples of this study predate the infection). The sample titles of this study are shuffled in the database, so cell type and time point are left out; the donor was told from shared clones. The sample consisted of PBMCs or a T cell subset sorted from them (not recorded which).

The CDR3 protein sequence reads: CATSRKTVMDYGYTF. The sequence in DNA is TGTGCCACCAGCAGAAAGACGGTGATGGACTATGGCTACACCTTC. Recombination joined TRBV15 with TRBJ1-2, with the D segment identity uncertain. Between the V and J ends, shortened by 2 bases and 3 bases respectively, the junction contains 13 bases. CDR1 LNHNV and CDR2 YYDKDF were looked up in the germline V gene (reference sequence). Including the terminal cysteine and phenylalanine, the CDR3 comprises 15 residues. Left in the record is the CDR3 DNA by itself, 45 bases read in frame from the first base.